This T cell receptor beta chain is drawn from a study of blood T cell repertoires in COVID-19. Looking at the study overall: Samples representing acute and convalescent COVID-19 were sourced from the United States, Italy and Spain. Sample material is recorded as cDNA or gDNA derived from T cells, B-cell-depleted T cells, or PBMCs.

Per the study methods: Cell counts per sample came from amplifying reference gene primers. Libraries were prepared by immunoSEQ multiplex PCR; TCRdb keeps only in-frame clonotypes and omits some of them. That table furnishes V, J and clone size, whereas the DNA furnished D and trimming. The sample lists approximately 140,000 clones, just under 90% occurring once. The CDR3 contains 14 residues. V was clipped by 6 bases and J by 6 bases; unmatched bases: 8. CDR1 is MDHEN and CDR2 is SYDVKM in the germline V gene. This TCR was recovered from a woman aged 40 to 49 with acute or convalescent COVID-19. J is TRBJ1-2 and V is TRBV28; the match to TRBD1 covers 9 bases. Sequencing input: peripheral blood. CDR3 sequence (DNA): TGTGCCAGCAGAACAGGGGGCTTAGAGAATGGCTACACCTTC. Translation: CASRTGGLENGYTF.